This T cell receptor beta chain emerged from a study of radiation and T cells in renal cell carcinoma. Time point of the sample: blood 4 weeks post-SBRT, at nephrectomy. The treatment is: 15 Gy SBRT to primary tumor, nephrectomy 4 weeks later. Trimming took 4 bases from V and 6 from J, leaving 10 bases between them. Germline V gene lookup returns CDR1 MNHNS and CDR2 SASEGT. This CDR3 is 12 amino acids long. Generated by immunoSEQ multiplex PCR, the TCRdb table keeps only in-frame clones and is missing some. The table lists roughly 90,000 clones, 85% of them singletons. The material was blood, obtained from a patient whose treatment included radiotherapy and nephrectomy. V and J are TRBV6-1 and TRBJ2-7, with D perhaps TRBD1 (6 bases). The source of this sequence is a man aged 45-60 years with renal cell carcinoma. The CDR3 is CASSANRVEQYF. CDR3 DNA sequence: TGTGCCAGCAGTGCGAACAGGGTCGAGCAGTACTTC.